The rows below give T cell receptor beta chains drawn from one sample of a study of OX40 agonist ivuxolimab in advanced cancers. Sequencing was performed with immunoSEQ multiplex PCR; in TCRdb, only in-frame clones are kept and a portion is missing. Among about 88,000 clones listed, around nine tenths were seen once. The specimen comprised CD4+ or CD8+ T cells sorted from blood, sampled in a trial of the OX40 agonist ivuxolimab. These receptors all stem from an adult with an advanced solid tumor such as melanoma, head and neck, liver or kidney cancer. CDR3s include the opening cysteine and the closing phenylalanine or tryptophan. The D gene is left open where the match is weak. Clone sizes are given selectively: once, few, many, or a class where the clone is expanded.

>TRBV5-1|TRBJ1-4|NA|NA
TGCGCCAGCAGCTTATCCGGGACGGGCGATGAAAAACTGTTTTTT
CASSLSGTGDEKLFF
>TRBV7-9|TRBJ1-2|NA|NA
TGTGCCAGCAGCTTAGAAGCGGGCAGGGGAGCGTTTAACTATGGCTACACCTTC
CASSLEAGRGAFNYGYTF
>TRBV30|TRBJ1-1|NA|NA
TGTGCCTGGAGTGTATCCGTGAACACTGAAGCTTTCTTT
CAWSVSVNTEAFF
>TRBV27|TRBJ1-4|NA|NA
TGTGCCAGCAGCCCGCCTGATAGAAAACTGTTTTTT
CASSPPDRKLFF
>TRBV5-5|TRBJ2-2|TRBD2|NA
TGTGCCAGCAGCTTCGGGGGAGGGACCGGGGAGCTGTTTTTT
CASSFGGGTGELFF
>TRBV5-1|TRBJ1-2|NA|once
TGCGCCAGCAGCTTGCCCTCGACGAATGGCTACACCTTC
CASSLPSTNGYTF
>TRBV7-2|TRBJ2-5|TRBD2|once
TGTGCCAGCAGCTTAGCAGGGAGGGACCGGGAGACCCAGTACTTC
CASSLAGRDRETQYF
>TRBV7-2|TRBJ2-3|NA|NA
TGTGCCAGCAGCTTAGGGGGCACAGATACGCAGTATTTT
CASSLGGTDTQYF
>TRBV5-1|TRBJ1-6|TRBD1|few
TGCGCCAGCAGCTCCGGACAGGGAAGTTCACCCCTCCACTTT
CASSSGQGSSPLHF
>TRBV7-2|TRBJ2-6|NA|NA
TGTGCCAGCAGCTCGCGACCGGGCTCTGGGGCCAACGTCCTGACTTTC
CASSSRPGSGANVLTF
>TRBV9|TRBJ1-3|TRBD1|NA
TGTGCCGGCAGCGCGACAGGGCTAGGAAACACCATATATTTT
CAGSATGLGNTIYF
>TRBV4-3|TRBJ1-1|NA|medium-sized
TGCGCCAGCAGCCAAGGACCCAGAGGGACTGAAGCTTTCTTT
CASSQGPRGTEAFF
>TRBV19|TRBJ2-3|TRBD1|NA
TGTGCCAGTAGTATAAGGGGACAGGGGCCGACCACAGATACGCAGTATTTT
CASSIRGQGPTTDTQYF
>TRBV5-1|TRBJ1-5|TRBD1|once
TGCGCCAGCAGCCCCGGGACAGGGGAACAGCCCCAGCATTTT
CASSPGTGEQPQHF
>TRBV21-1|TRBJ2-5|NA|NA
TGTGCCAGCAGCAAAGAGGCCGACGGCAGGGGTGAGGAGACCCAGTACTTC
CASSKEADGRGEETQYF
>TRBV7-6|TRBJ2-7|NA|NA
TGTGCCAGCAGCTTACCCGCCCAGGGTAGGGCGTCGTGGGAGCAGTACTTC
CASSLPAQGRASWEQYF
>TRBV11-3|TRBJ2-5|NA|NA
TGTGCCAGCAGCGGGAGATTCGAGGGGGGGAAAGAGACCCAGTACTTC
CASSGRFEGGKETQYF
>TRBV6-5|TRBJ2-7|NA|medium-sized
TGTGCCAGCACCATCCGGGCCGGTTTGAACGAGCAGTACTTC
CASTIRAGLNEQYF
>TRBV11-2|TRBJ2-7|NA|NA
TGTGCCAGCAGCCCGACCTACGCCGAGCAGTACTTC
CASSPTYAEQYF
>TRBV28|TRBJ1-3|NA|once
TGTGCCAGTCGATCTCAGGGGATCTCTGGAAACACCATATATTTT
CASRSQGISGNTIYF
>TRBV30|TRBJ1-4|NA|NA
TGTGCCTGGAGTTCGATCAAGGAAAAACTGTTTTTT
CAWSSIKEKLFF
>TRBV5-6|TRBJ2-7|TRBD2|NA
TGTGCCAGCAGCTTCCGCGGGGGAGCCCTCTACGAGCAGTACTTC
CASSFRGGALYEQYF
>TRBV27|TRBJ2-1|TRBD2|many
TGTGCCAGCAGTTTTCGCGAACCGGGACTAGCGGGTGGTGAGCAGTTCTTC
CASSFREPGLAGGEQFF
>TRBV6-1|TRBJ2-7|TRBD1|once
TGTGCCAGCAGTGAAGGGACAGGTACCTACGAGCAGTACTTC
CASSEGTGTYEQYF
>TRBV5-1|TRBJ1-2|NA|NA
TGCGCCAGCAGCAAAAACCGGGACAATAACTATGGCTACACCTTC
CASSKNRDNNYGYTF
>TRBV19|TRBJ1-5|NA|NA
TGTGCCACCTCTCGAGGGTTGGATCAGCCCCAGCATTTT
CATSRGLDQPQHF
>TRBV19|TRBJ1-2|NA|NA
TGTGCCAGTAGTATGACGGGGGACTATGGCTACACCTTC
CASSMTGDYGYTF
>TRBV5-6|TRBJ2-3|NA|NA
TGTGCCAGCAGCTCCTCTTGGACACCCAGCACAGATACGCAGTATTTT
CASSSSWTPSTDTQYF
>TRBV6-5|TRBJ2-7|NA|NA
TGTGCCAGCAGCTCCGGGAGCGTATTCTACGAGCAGTACTTC
CASSSGSVFYEQYF
>TRBV19|TRBJ1-5|NA|NA
TGTGCCAGTAGTGCGATTTATGGCAATCAGCCCCAGCATTTT
CASSAIYGNQPQHF
>TRBV5-4|TRBJ1-1|NA|NA
TGTGCCAGCAGCTTTGGACGGACTCCGAACACTGAAGCTTTCTTT
CASSFGRTPNTEAFF
>TRBV14|TRBJ1-4|NA|NA
TGTGCCAGCAGCCAGGTCGGGCGTGAAAAACTGTTTTTT
CASSQVGREKLFF
>TRBV2|TRBJ2-6|NA|NA
TGTGCCAGCAGTGAAAACGTCGGGGATTGGGCCAACGTCCTGACTTTC
CASSENVGDWANVLTF
>TRBV6-9|TRBJ1-5|NA|NA
TGTGCCAGCAGTTCTTACCAGTTTAATAGCAATCAGCCCCAGCATTTT
CASSSYQFNSNQPQHF
>TRBV6-6|TRBJ2-7|NA|once
TGTGCCAGCAGTTACCAAGGAGCTAAGGCCTACGAGCAGTACTTC
CASSYQGAKAYEQYF
>TRBV7-9|TRBJ2-5|NA|few
TGTGCCAGCAGCTTACTAGGGGCCTCGTACCAAGAGACCCAGTACTTC
CASSLLGASYQETQYF
>TRBV5-1|TRBJ2-5|NA|NA
TGCGCCAGCAGCTTGGGGCATGGGGGGCGAGAGACCCAGTACTTC
CASSLGHGGRETQYF
>TRBV29-1|TRBJ2-1|TRBD1|NA
TGCAGCGTGGGAGCCCGGGACAGCCCCTACAATGAGCAGTTCTTC
CSVGARDSPYNEQFF
>TRBV6-5|TRBJ2-7|NA|NA
TGTGCCACCGGCGAGACCCCTGCAGCCTACGAGCAGTACTTC
CATGETPAAYEQYF
>TRBV27|TRBJ2-7|TRBD2|NA
TGTGCCAGCTCCCAGCGGGGAACTTACGAGCAGTACTTC
CASSQRGTYEQYF
>TRBV7-2|TRBJ2-4|NA|NA
TGTGCCAGCAGCGTACAGGTAGCCAAAAACATTCAGTACTTC
CASSVQVAKNIQYF
>TRBV2|TRBJ1-4|NA|NA
TGTGCCAGCAGTGAAGACAGGGTATCGACTAATGAAAAACTGTTTTTT
CASSEDRVSTNEKLFF
>TRBV5-6|TRBJ2-5|TRBD1|NA
TGTGCCAGCAGCAAGGACAGGGTGCAAGAGACCCAGTACTTC
CASSKDRVQETQYF
>TRBV7-6|TRBJ2-1|NA|NA
TGTGCCAGCAGCCAACACAGGGAGAGGGGCTACAATGAGCAGTTCTTC
CASSQHRERGYNEQFF
>TRBV11-3|TRBJ2-2|NA|NA
TGTGCCAGCAGCACCGGGACAACGAACACCGGGGAGCTGTTTTTT
CASSTGTTNTGELFF
>TRBV5-8|TRBJ1-5|TRBD1|NA
TGTGCCAGCAGCCGGGACAGGGGTCAGCCCCAGCATTTT
CASSRDRGQPQHF
>TRBV18|TRBJ2-5|TRBD1|NA
TGTGCCAGCTCACTTTCGGCCGGGACAGTACAAGAGACCCAGTACTTC
CASSLSAGTVQETQYF
>TRBV10-3|TRBJ2-7|TRBD2|few
TGTGCCATCAGTAGCGGGGGACCCTACGAGCAGTACTTC
CAISSGGPYEQYF
>TRBV6-1|TRBJ1-6|NA|NA
TGTGCCAGCAGTGAAAGTCGGCCTCTCTTATCCCTCCACTTT
CASSESRPLLSLHF
>TRBV4-1|TRBJ2-7|NA|once
TGCGCCAGCAGCCTAACGACAGGCCACGAGCAGTACTTC
CASSLTTGHEQYF
>TRBV6-5|TRBJ1-5|NA|NA
TGTGCCAGCAGTCGCGGGGGCGCGGATCAGCCCCAGCATTTT
CASSRGGADQPQHF